This T cell receptor (beta chain) stems from a study of T cell responses to AZD1222 COVID-19 vaccine. General study points: White British people made up most donors, females outnumbered males, and clonal diversity was possibly underestimated. With two AZD1222 doses given, Spike-specific TCR breadth and depth both rose. Vaccine-related CD4 TCRs covered spike, predominating at 160-218 and 743-854.

A remark on this clone: Its antigen is not identified.

Data came from immunoSEQ multiplex PCR; TCRdb stores just in-frame clones and leaves some out. The sample includes under 90,000 clones, roughly 85% of them seen just once. This CDR3 region has 12 residues. Germline V CDR1 and CDR2: SNHLY, FYNNEI. The V end was cut by 6 bases, the J end by 3 bases, with 8 bases between. Sequencing was performed on peripheral blood, taken 28 days after the second AZD1222 dose. This TCR was recovered from an adult who received the AZD1222 COVID-19 vaccine. This chain uses TRBV2 with TRBJ1-2; a weak D match, TRBD1 (6 bases). CDR3 loop: CASRAGDYGYTF. The CDR3 DNA sequence: TGTGCCAGCAGAGCAGGGGACTATGGCTACACCTTC.